The rows below give T cell receptor beta chains drawn from one sample of a study of T-cell reconstitution after alpha-beta-depleted transplantation in children. Via MiXCR, TCRdb re-called the PCR reads, giving one row per CDR3 protein. The data show some 440,000 distinct CDR3 sequences, 15% to 20% seen once. This material consisted of PBMCs, mostly from graft donor cells, taken 360 days after TCRalphabeta/CD19-depleted stem cell transplant. Receptors were obtained from a boy under two years old who had a stem cell transplant for Wiskott-Aldrich syndrome, so the T cells may come from the graft donor. Each CDR3 is given with its conserved first and last residue. Each record gives: V gene, clone size, D gene, J gene, CDR3 DNA, CDR3 protein. A D gene is named only where the DNA matches it firmly. Clone size is given for some rows only: seen once, a few or many times, or a class if the clone is expanded.

TRBV5-1	once	NA	TRBJ2-5	TGCGCCAGCAGCTTGGCGAGGGGAAACGTGAAGACCCAGTACTTC	CASSLARGNVKTQYF
TRBV6-5	NA	NA	TRBJ2-7	TGTGCCAGCAGTTACAACGGCGCCTACGAGCAGTACTTC	CASSYNGAYEQYF
TRBV12-3/TRBV12-4	NA	NA	TRBJ2-7	TGTGCCAGCAGCCCTTTCTGGGCGGGCCCCTACGAGCAGTACTTC	CASSPFWAGPYEQYF
TRBV12-3/TRBV12-4	few	NA	TRBJ2-3	TGTGCCAGCAGGAGGGCGACCAGGGGTGTTGTAGATACGCAGTATTTT	CASRRATRGVVDTQYF
TRBV18	few	TRBD1	TRBJ2-3	TGTGCCAGCTCACCTGGACAGGGGAGGCAAGATACGCAGTATTTT	CASSPGQGRQDTQYF
TRBV6-1	NA	NA	TRBJ2-3	TGTGCCAGCAGTCAACGTAGAGGGTCTAGCACAGATACGCAGTATTTT	CASSQRRGSSTDTQYF
TRBV29-1	many	NA	TRBJ2-3	TGCAGCGTTGACAGATTGGGAGATACGCAGTATTTT	CSVDRLGDTQYF
TRBV12-3/TRBV12-4	NA	TRBD2	TRBJ2-5	TGTGCCAGCAGGGACCCACCGGGACTACAAGAGACCCAGTACTTC	CASRDPPGLQETQYF
TRBV10-3	few	NA	TRBJ1-2	TGTGCCATCAGTGAGAGGACAGCCACTAACTATGGCTACACCTTC	CAISERTATNYGYTF
TRBV20-1	few	NA	TRBJ2-5	TGCAGTGCTAGAGATCTGTACATCCAAGAGACCCAGTACTTC	CSARDLYIQETQYF
TRBV20-1	few	NA	TRBJ2-3	TGCACCCTTGTGGGTGGGGCCACAGATACGCAGTATTTT	CTLVGGATDTQYF
TRBV10-3	NA	TRBD2	TRBJ2-7	TGTGCCACAACTAGCGGGAGTTACGAGCAGTACTTC	CATTSGSYEQYF
TRBV5-1	NA	NA	TRBJ1-3	TGCGCCAGCAGCTTACATCAGGGAACGGGAAACACCATATATTTT	CASSLHQGTGNTIYF
TRBV25-1	NA	TRBD2	TRBJ2-5	TGTGCCAGCAGTGGGGAGGGACTACCAATGCGGACCCAGTACTTC	CASSGEGLPMRTQYF
TRBV9	NA	NA	TRBJ2-7	TGTGCCAGCAGCGTAAGGGGGTCCCCAGGCGAGCAGTACTTC	CASSVRGSPGEQYF
TRBV7-2	few	TRBD1	TRBJ1-2	TGTGCCAGCAGCTTCCTGACAGGGGAAAACTATGGCTACACCTTC	CASSFLTGENYGYTF
TRBV4-1	NA	TRBD2	TRBJ2-1	TGCGCCAGCAGCCAAGATCACCGAGGGACTAGCGGGAAGAATGAGCAGTTCTTC	CASSQDHRGTSGKNEQFF
TRBV15	NA	TRBD1	TRBJ2-7	TGTGCCACCAGCAGAGCAAGACAGGGATGGGACGAGCAGTACTTC	CATSRARQGWDEQYF
TRBV5-6	few	NA	TRBJ2-1	TGTGCCAGCAGCACCGACTACAATGAGCAGTTCTTC	CASSTDYNEQFF
TRBV15	few	NA	TRBJ2-1	TGTGCCACCAGCAGAGACCGGCCATACAATGAGCAGTTCTTC	CATSRDRPYNEQFF
TRBV7-8	few	TRBD1	TRBJ2-7	TGTGCCAGCAGCTTCCTGACAGGGGGCTACGAGCAGTACTTC	CASSFLTGGYEQYF
TRBV20-1	NA	NA	TRBJ1-5	TGCAGTGCTAGAGAAGGGTTTCTTAGCAATCAGCCCCAGCATTTT	CSAREGFLSNQPQHF
TRBV24-1	NA	TRBD1	TRBJ2-2	TGTGCCACCAGTGACCCGACAGGGGGGACCGGGGAGCTGTTTTTT	CATSDPTGGTGELFF
TRBV5-1	NA	NA	TRBJ2-2	TGCGCCAGCAGCTTGCGTCTTTTCACCGGGGAGCTGTTTTTT	CASSLRLFTGELFF
TRBV7-9	NA	TRBD2	TRBJ2-3	TGTGCCAGCAGCTTTGGCCTAGCGGGGGTGTCAGATACGCAGTATTTT	CASSFGLAGVSDTQYF
TRBV6-1	NA	TRBD1	TRBJ2-5	TGTGCCAGCCGAATAAGCCTGGGACAGGGGGCGGGAACCCAGTACTTC	CASRISLGQGAGTQYF
TRBV10-3	NA	TRBD1	TRBJ1-1	TGTGCCATCAGTGGCCCGGACAGGGGGTGGGCCACTGAAGCTTTCTTT	CAISGPDRGWATEAFF
TRBV6-1	few	NA	TRBJ2-5	TGTGCCAGCAGTATCGGGCCGCAAGGGACCCAGTACTTC	CASSIGPQGTQYF
TRBV24-1	NA	TRBD2	TRBJ2-1	TGTGCCACCAGTGAAACAAGCGGGAGAACCGGTGAGCAGTTCTTC	CATSETSGRTGEQFF
TRBV7-8	few	NA	TRBJ2-7	TGTGCCAGCAGCCGACTTCCCGGGTTCTACGAGCAGTACTTC	CASSRLPGFYEQYF
TRBV6-5	NA	NA	TRBJ2-5	TGTGCCAGCAGTTGGAAAATAACAGGGATGAGGGCAGAGACCCAGTACTTC	CASSWKITGMRAETQYF
TRBV4-2	few	TRBD2	TRBJ2-5	TGTGCCAGCAGCCAAGGGGAACGAGTTTTGGGACTAGAAGAGACCCAGTACTTC	CASSQGERVLGLEETQYF
TRBV12-3/TRBV12-4	NA	NA	TRBJ2-5	TGTGCCAGCAGTTTTATCGGAGCTAGTGAGACCCAGTACTTC	CASSFIGASETQYF
TRBV19	few	TRBD2	TRBJ2-3	TGTGCCAGTTCTAACTCCTGGACTAGCGGTACGCAGTATTTT	CASSNSWTSGTQYF
TRBV4-3	NA	NA	TRBJ2-3	TGCGCCAGCAGCCAAGGAGTCCCCGGGGGGCCGAACACAGATACGCAGTATTTT	CASSQGVPGGPNTDTQYF
TRBV5-1	NA	NA	TRBJ2-3	TGCGCCAGCAGCTTGCCTTCTGTGACAGATACGCAGTATTTT	CASSLPSVTDTQYF
TRBV7-9	few	NA	TRBJ2-3	TGTGCCAGCAGCCCTGGGGCTAAGCAGTATTTT	CASSPGAKQYF
TRBV12-3/TRBV12-4	NA	NA	TRBJ2-2	TGTGCCAGCAGTCCTCTAGGGGAGCTGTTTTTT	CASSPLGELFF
TRBV20-1	few	NA	TRBJ2-7	TGCAGTGCTGGGACCCGCTACGAGCAGTACTTC	CSAGTRYEQYF
TRBV20-1	NA	NA	TRBJ2-1	TGCAGTGCTAGAGATCCATTAGCTATCTACAATGAGCAGTTCTTC	CSARDPLAIYNEQFF
TRBV6-1	few	NA	TRBJ2-2	TGTGCCAGCAGGACCGGGACGGAAAACACCGGGGAGCTGTTTTTT	CASRTGTENTGELFF
TRBV29-1	NA	TRBD2	TRBJ2-7	TGCAGCGTTGCGGTAGCGGGAGCTCCCGAGCAGTACTTC	CSVAVAGAPEQYF
TRBV4-1	many	NA	TRBJ2-1	TGCGCCAGCAGCCAAGATAACCGTCGGGGCAATGAGCAGTTCTTC	CASSQDNRRGNEQFF
TRBV20-1	NA	TRBD1	TRBJ1-5	TGCAGTGCTAGAGGGGTAGGGACAGTAAATCAGCCCCAGCATTTT	CSARGVGTVNQPQHF
TRBV27	NA	TRBD1	TRBJ2-7	TGTGCCAGCAGTTCACCTCGTGCAGGGGGAATTTACGAGCAGTACTTC	CASSSPRAGGIYEQYF
TRBV18	many	TRBD2	TRBJ2-3	TGTGCCAGCTCAGCAAATCTAGCGGGAACAACAGATACGCAGTATTTT	CASSANLAGTTDTQYF
TRBV4-3	NA	NA	TRBJ2-5	TGCGCCAGCAGCCGTGGGACAATTGAGGAGACCCAGTACTTC	CASSRGTIEETQYF
TRBV20-1	NA	TRBD2	TRBJ2-7	TGCAGTGCTAGACGGGCGGGACTACCCTACGAGCAGTACTTC	CSARRAGLPYEQYF
TRBV20-1	NA	NA	TRBJ1-5	TGCAGTGCTAGGACAGATAGCAATCAGCCCCAGCATTTT	CSARTDSNQPQHF
TRBV29-1	NA	NA	TRBJ2-1	TGCAGCGTTCGCGGGACTCCCCGAGGAGTCAATGAGCAGTTCTTC	CSVRGTPRGVNEQFF
TRBV12-3/TRBV12-4	NA	NA	TRBJ2-6	TGTGCCAGCAGTCGGGAAGGAGTCTATGGGGCCAACGTCCTGACTTTC	CASSREGVYGANVLTF
TRBV12-3/TRBV12-4	NA	NA	TRBJ2-2	TGTGCCAGCAGATACCGGGACCAATGGACCGGGGAGCTGTTTTTT	CASRYRDQWTGELFF
TRBV7-2	NA	TRBD2	TRBJ2-3	TGTGCCAGCAGCTTAGTGGGGACTAGCGGGAACACAGATACGCAGTATTTT	CASSLVGTSGNTDTQYF
TRBV4-3	once	NA	TRBJ2-7	TGCGCCAGCAGCCATCGTGGGGAAGTGCACCAGTACTTC	CASSHRGEVHQYF
TRBV7-9	few	TRBD2	TRBJ2-3	TGTGCCAGCAGCTTAAGGGCGGGGGATAGCACAGATACGCAGTATTTT	CASSLRAGDSTDTQYF
TRBV7-6	NA	NA	TRBJ2-6	TGTGCCAGCAGTCCGATCGCTGGGGCCGGGGCCAACGTCCTGACTTTC	CASSPIAGAGANVLTF
TRBV29-1	many	NA	TRBJ2-5	TGCAGCGTTGAAGACAGGGTCCTCCAAGAGACCCAGTACTTC	CSVEDRVLQETQYF